One TCR beta chain is described in this entry. This entry comes from a study of blood T cell repertoires in COVID-19. Study information: Italy, Spain and the United States were the sources of the convalescent and acute COVID-19 samples. Sources were T cells, B-cell-depleted T cells, or PBMCs; the material itself was cDNA or gDNA.

Methods used by the authors: Scientists estimated how many nucleated cells there were by amplifying reference gene primers. The table came from immunoSEQ multiplex PCR; TCRdb's copy has only in-frame clones and leaves some out. That table supplies the V and J calls and clone size; D and trimming were determined from the DNA. The table has 150,000 to 200,000 clones, 82% seen once; the top ten hold more than 7.5%. Germline CDR1 reads SGHVS; CDR2 reads FQNEAQ. Trimming pared 3 bases from V and 0 bases from J, leaving 18 bases between. This CDR3 spans 17 amino acids. The sample consisted of peripheral blood. The clonotype was recovered from a woman in her sixties or seventies with acute or convalescent COVID-19. V usage is TRBV7-8 and J usage is TRBJ2-7, with D hard to call. CDR3 in DNA: TGTGCCAGCAGCTTTGTGCCGTATGCCTTACACTCCTACGAGCAGTACTTC. This codes for CASSFVPYALHSYEQYF.